These 26 T cell receptor beta chains originate from one sample sequenced in a study of T cell repertoires in cytomegalovirus infection (dated by TCRdb to about 2019). The listed sequencing device is Illumina HiSeq 1500. The public reads were reprocessed in TCRdb via fastp at Q25 and MiXCR, keeping in-frame beta chains. Rows with a matching CDR3 protein are joined into one entry that keeps the most common DNA and genes. The sample table records approximately 990,000 distinct CDR3 sequences; approximately 33% of these occur just once. Around an eighth of the sample rests with the top ten. No antigen has been assigned to these receptors. The sample's treatment or condition, from its label and the paper: in vitro stimulation with specific CMV peptide epitopes to enrich CMV-specific T cells. The starting material was cultured CD8+ T cells from PBMCs, obtained from culture after CMV antigen stimulation. The receptors here all came from a human donor in good health (CMV status not recorded). Some clones in this sample may be carry-over from other donors' samples.

The gene calls are TRBV5-6 and TRBJ2-7; D gene ambiguous. This CDR3 is built from 13 residues. Trimming took off 1 base at V and 3 bases at J, with 8 bases between the two ends. The germline gives CDR1 SGHDT, CDR2 YYEEEE. CDR3 residues: CASSLRQHYEQYF. DNA of the CDR3: TGTGCCAGCAGCTTGAGGCAGCACTACGAGCAGTACTTC. The full variable domain, with the rest looked up from reference TRBV5-6 and TRBJ2-7, is DAGVTQSPTHLIKTRGQQVTLRCSPKSGHDTVSWYQQALGQGPQFIFQYYEEEERQRGNFPDRFSGHQFPNYSSELNVNALLLGDSALYLCASSLRQHYEQYFGPGTRLTVT.

The chain uses TRBV7-2 and TRBJ1-5, with D uncertain. The CDR3 covers 14 residues. The V gene's germline CDR1 is SGHTA and CDR2 FQGNSA. The germline V and J ends were trimmed by 3 bases and 0 bases, with 6 bases remaining between them. DNA for the CDR3: TGTGCCAGCAGCTTCCTCTATAGCAATCAGCCCCAGCATTTT. The encoded protein is CASSFLYSNQPQHF.

The chain uses TRBV19 and TRBJ2-3; tentatively, D is TRBD1 or TRBD2 (5 bases each). Trimming left V 5 bases short and J 2 bases short, with 17 bases between. This CDR3 has 16 amino acids. Germline CDR1 LNHDA, CDR2 SQIVND (reference sequence). CDR3 sequence reads: CASSRGTPQSTDTQYF. The CDR3 DNA follows: TGTGCCAGTAGTCGTGGGACCCCCCAATCCACAGATACGCAGTATTTT.

The V and J genes are TRBV11-2 and TRBJ1-6, with D unresolved. Per the germline V gene, CDR1 is SGHAT and CDR2 is FQNNGV. This CDR3 region has 15 residues. Trimming pared 0 bases from V and 7 bases from J, leaving 10 bases between. The CDR3 loop reads CASSLEYSRNSPLHF. In DNA form, the CDR3 reads TGTGCCAGCAGCTTAGAATACAGCCGCAATTCACCCCTCCACTTT.

This clonotype was detected many times. The chain carries TRBV7-6 and TRBJ1-5; TRBD1 matches at 8 bases. CDR1 SGHVS and CDR2 FNYEAQ come from the germline V gene. V lost 5 bases and J lost 7; bases outside the gene matches: 10. There are 15 residues in the CDR3. The CDR3 sequence is CASSLSTGGGQPQHF. The DNA of the CDR3 is TGTGCCAGCAGCCTCAGCACAGGGGGTGGACAGCCCCAGCATTTT. The full variable domain, with the rest looked up from reference TRBV7-6 and TRBJ1-5, is GAGVSQSPRYKVTKRGQDVALRCDPISGHVSLYWYRQALGQGPEFLTYFNYEAQQDKSGLPNDRFSAERPEGSISTLTIQRTEQRDSAMYRCASSLSTGGGQPQHFGDGTRLSIL.

V usage is TRBV19 and J usage is TRBJ2-3, with a possible D match to TRBD1 (6 bases). Germline V gives CDR1 LNHDA, CDR2 SQIVND (reference sequence). Trimming shortened V by 3 bases and J by 4 bases, and 14 bases separated the two germline ends. This CDR3 has 15 amino acids. The CDR3 is CASSMLAGESDTQYF. CDR3 in DNA: TGTGCCAGTAGTATGCTAGCAGGGGAATCAGATACGCAGTATTTT.

The chain uses TRBV6-5 and TRBJ2-2; 10 nucleotides line up with TRBD2. Trimming at V came to 5 bases and at J to 6 bases, leaving 6 bases not matched to a gene. The CDR3 sequence is 15 residues long. CDR1 and CDR2 (germline): MNHEY, SVGAGI. The CDR3 reads CASSVLAGRAGELFF. CDR3 nucleotides: TGTGCCAGCAGTGTACTAGCGGGGAGGGCCGGGGAGCTGTTTTTT.

This clonotype was observed once. The chain links TRBV5-1 to TRBJ2-5; D unresolved. The CDR3 is 14 amino acids. From germline, CDR1 is SGHRS and CDR2 YFSETQ. With 4 bases removed from V and 1 base from J, the gap between germline ends came to 11 bases. The CDR3 loop is CASSPFEAQETQYF. The CDR3 DNA reads as TGCGCCAGCAGCCCCTTTGAGGCCCAAGAGACCCAGTACTTC.

This rearrangement joins TRBV2 to TRBJ1-2; D is unclear. In germline, CDR1 is SNHLY, CDR2 FYNNEI. The CDR3 extends over 14 amino acids. V was pared by 4 bases and J by 4 bases, with 13 bases between. The CDR3 spells CASSGSGSIYGYTF. In nucleotides, the CDR3 is TGTGCCAGCAGTGGATCGGGGTCAATCTATGGCTACACCTTC.

This rearrangement joins TRBV6-6 to TRBJ2-7; 8 bases line up with TRBD1. J lost 3 bases, V lost 6 bases, and 4 bases had no gene match. This CDR3 region has 13 residues. Per germline, CDR1 MNHNY and CDR2 SVGAGI (reference sequence). For the CDR3, the DNA is TGTGCCAGCAGGGGACAGGCAATCTACGAGCAGTACGTC. Translation gives CASRGQAIYEQYV.

This clonotype was observed a few times. The chain joins TRBV2 to TRBJ1-6; D not certain. CDR3 length: 12 amino acids. V shed 6 bases and J shed 9 bases, with 9 bases lying between them. Germline assignment: CDR1 SNHLY and CDR2 FYNNEI. The CDR3 region has the DNA TGTGCCAGCAGGCCCAAGGGTTCACCCCTCCACTTT. This translates into CASRPKGSPLHF.

In its sample, this clonotype was seen many times. The chain combines TRBV7-6 with TRBJ2-7; unclear D gene. CDR1 SGHVS and CDR2 FNYEAQ come from the germline V gene. V was clipped by 5 bases and J by 5 bases, with 19 bases between them. CDR3 length: 15 amino acids. CDR3: CASSAMIGPSDEQYF. The CDR3 bases are TGTGCCAGCAGCGCAATGATTGGACCCTCGGACGAGCAGTACTTC.

In the case of this clonotype: A read error is possible here, since a much larger clone lies one base away. The gene calls are TRBV14 and TRBJ1-1; 12 bases match TRBD1. The germline V gene encodes CDR1 SGHDN and CDR2 FVKESK. The CDR3 sequence is 18 residues long. The junction had 13 bases not matched to a gene; V was cut back by 5 bases and J by 3 bases. CDR3 protein: CASSAGGDRGLWDTEAFF. DNA for the CDR3: TGTGCCAGCAGCGCTGGAGGGGACAGGGGGCTCTGGGACACTGAAGCTTTCTTT.

This clonotype has only a few counts. The rearrangement links TRBV27 to TRBJ1-2; D not certain. The V end was cut by 3 bases, the J end by 6 bases, with 11 bases between. This CDR3 is built from 13 residues. Germline V gene sequence: CDR1 MNHEY, CDR2 SMNVEV (reference sequence). CDR3 sequence: CASSLKGLNGYTF. The CDR3 DNA sequence: TGTGCCAGCAGTTTGAAGGGTCTCAATGGCTACACCTTC.

With regard to this clonotype: At one end, the junction sequence differs from germline, possibly due to a read error. This sequence joins TRBV5-3 and TRBJ1-6; the D gene is possibly TRBD1 (5 bases). TRBV5-3 is an open reading frame whose function is uncertain. The length of the CDR3 is 17 residues. The CDR3 sequence: CASSLTRFRVEDSPLHF. CDR3 coding DNA: TGTGCCAGCAGCTTGACCCGGTTCAGGGTGGAGGATTCACCCCTCCACTTT.

The CDR3 DNA follows: TGTGCCAGCAGTTCACCCACCCAGACGGCAACTAATGAAAAACTGTTTTTT. Protein: CASSSPTQTATNEKLFF. This sequence joins TRBV28 and TRBJ1-4; D not resolved. Trimming removed 4 bases from V and 0 bases from J, with 15 bases in between. This CDR3 spans 17 amino acids. Germline loops: CDR1 MDHEN, CDR2 SYDVKM.

This clonotype has a handful of counts. This chain connects TRBV19 to TRBJ2-7; 11 bases map to TRBD2. The V gene's germline CDR1 is LNHDA and CDR2 SQIVND (reference sequence). The CDR3 is made up of 18 amino acids. V lost 5 bases, J lost 7 bases, and 19 bases stayed unmatched. Here the CDR3 reads CASSPAGTSGWNVGEQYF. The CDR3 DNA is TGTGCCAGTAGTCCAGCGGGGACTAGCGGCTGGAACGTTGGGGAGCAGTACTTC.

This clonotype was observed at least ten times. The rearrangement uses TRBV10-3 and TRBJ2-7; unclear D gene. Germline V gene lookup returns CDR1 ENHRY and CDR2 SYGVKD. Trimming stripped 0 bases from V and 6 bases from J, with 12 bases between. CDR3 length: 14 residues. CDR3 sequence (DNA): TGTGCCATCAGTGAGTCGTCAGGAACTTTCGAGCAGTACGTC. Amino acid sequence: CAISESSGTFEQYV.

A few counts support this clonotype. V and J are TRBV4-1 and TRBJ2-7; 8 bases fit TRBD1. CDR3 length equals 14 residues. V trimming: 4 bases; J trimming: 3 bases; junction bases outside the gene matches: 5. Per the germline V gene, CDR1 is MGHRA and CDR2 is YSYEKL. The CDR3 bases are TGCGCCAGCAGCCGACCCGGGACAGGCTACGAGCAGTACTTC. This sequence encodes CASSRPGTGYEQYF.

This clonotype was observed a handful of times. J is TRBJ2-2 and V is TRBV7-8, with 9 bases aligning to TRBD1. V dropped 8 bases and J dropped 5; count of bases not matched to a gene: 15. Germline values: CDR1 SGHVS, CDR2 FQNEAQ. This CDR3 has 17 residues. CDR3 protein: CASYGKPGQGETGELFF. The CDR3 DNA reads TGTGCCAGCTACGGGAAACCGGGACAGGGAGAAACCGGGGAGCTGTTTTTT.

This clonotype has more than one count but fewer than ten. This chain connects TRBV4-3 to TRBJ2-3; possible D gene TRBD1, 6 bases. Trimming left V 4 bases short and J 7 bases short, with 15 bases between. The CDR3 is 14 residues long. The germline CDR1 and CDR2 sequences are LGHNA and YSLEER. This CDR3 is CASSRSMDSYTQYF. CDR3 bases: TGCGCCAGCAGCCGGTCGATGGACAGTTATACGCAGTATTTT.

J is TRBJ1-3 and V is TRBV5-4, with a tentative D call TRBD1 (6 bases). V was shortened by 2 bases and J by 4 bases, with 10 bases between the two germline ends. The CDR3 covers 14 residues. CDR1 is SGHNT, CDR2 YYREEE, per germline (reference sequence). CDR3 bases: TGTGCCAGCAGCTTCAGGGGAGGAGGAAACACCATATATTTT. Protein product: CASSFRGGGNTIYF.

This clonotype was counted between two and nine times. The rearrangement links TRBV6-2 or TRBV6-3 to TRBJ1-2, with 7 positions matching TRBD1. The germline gives CDR1 MNHEY, CDR2 SVGEGT. V shed 1 base, J shed 4 bases, and the junction held 6 bases outside the gene matches. The CDR3 consists of 15 residues. The CDR3 DNA is TGTGCCAGCAGTTACTATCAGGGGGATCCCTATGGCTACACCTTC. It encodes CASSYYQGDPYGYTF.

The V gene is TRBV3-1, the J gene TRBJ2-3; 8 bases are shared with TRBD2. Germline CDR1 reads LGHDT; CDR2 reads YNNKEL (reference sequence). V was clipped by 7 bases and J by 5 bases; unmatched bases: 8. The CDR3 runs 14 residues. The CDR3 region is CASTLGGAEDTQYF. The CDR3 DNA sequence: TGTGCCAGCACCCTCGGGGGGGCTGAAGATACGCAGTATTTT.

This clonotype was seen a single time. V and J are TRBV7-9 and TRBJ2-3; perhaps D is TRBD1 or TRBD2 (6 bases each). CDR1 and CDR2 (germline): SEHNR, FQNEAQ (reference sequence). The CDR3 is 16 amino acids. V dropped 4 bases and J dropped 2 bases, with 16 bases sitting between them. The CDR3 loop is CASSSRGGGPTDTQYF. The DNA for the CDR3 is TGTGCCAGCAGCTCCCGGGGTGGGGGGCCCACAGATACGCAGTATTTT.

The V and J genes are TRBV20-1 and TRBJ2-5; D tentatively fits TRBD1 or TRBD2 (5 bases each). The CDR3 consists of 16 residues. CDR1 is DFQATT, CDR2 SNEGSKA, per germline (reference sequence). The V and J ends lost 6 bases and 2 bases respectively, with 22 bases between them. The CDR3 sequence: CSAPSPGPRLQETQYF. Here the CDR3 DNA reads TGCAGTGCCCCCAGTCCGGGGCCAAGACTTCAAGAGACCCAGTACTTC.